This is a list of T cell receptor beta chains from one sample in a study of T cells after yellow fever vaccination. TCRdb re-derived calls from the 5' RACE reads in MiXCR, one entry per CDR3 protein. This sample carries roughly 250,000 distinct CDR3 sequences, 10% to 15% of them seen once, and the ten largest clones take about 0.54%. The specimen was CD4+ T cells sorted from PBMCs, collected 45 days after the yellow fever booster vaccination. Receptor source: a man aged 25 to 40 who received the YFV17D yellow fever vaccine. Each CDR3 is given with its conserved first and last residue. The D gene is left open where the match is weak. A clone size is listed for some rows: how often the clone was seen (once, few, many), or a class if it is expanded.

J,D,size,V,CDR3,DNA
TRBJ2-3,NA,NA,TRBV7-2,CASSSSVMGRTDTQYF,TGTGCCAGCAGCTCGAGCGTGATGGGTAGGACAGATACGCAGTATTTT
TRBJ2-2,TRBD1,many,TRBV7-3,CASSAGQGGTGELFF,TGTGCCAGCAGCGCAGGACAGGGGGGCACCGGGGAGCTGTTTTTT
TRBJ1-5,NA,many,TRBV7-6,CASSPLSNQPQHF,TGTGCCAGCAGCCCCCTCAGCAATCAGCCCCAGCATTTT
TRBJ1-1,TRBD1,NA,TRBV12-3/TRBV12-4,CASSTRTGLNTEAFF,TGTGCCAGCAGCACCCGGACAGGTCTGAACACTGAAGCTTTCTTT
TRBJ2-4,NA,NA,TRBV6-5,CASSYSAGAKNIQYF,TGTGCCAGCAGTTACTCGGCAGGGGCCAAAAACATTCAGTACTTC
TRBJ2-6,NA,few,TRBV9,CASSFSPGPGTSGANVLTF,TGTGCCAGCAGCTTCTCCCCCGGCCCCGGGACCTCTGGGGCCAACGTCCTGACTTTC
TRBJ2-1,NA,NA,TRBV7-8,CASSFIIPGDNEQFF,TGTGCCAGCAGCTTTATTATCCCTGGCGACAATGAGCAGTTCTTC
TRBJ2-7,NA,NA,TRBV6-1,CASSGFQGSSEQYF,TGTGCCAGCAGTGGGTTTCAGGGTTCTTCCGAGCAGTACTTC
TRBJ1-5,NA,many,TRBV30,CAWSLVGDGNQPQHF,TGTGCCTGGAGTTTAGTGGGGGACGGCAATCAGCCCCAGCATTTT
TRBJ1-2,NA,few,TRBV14,CASSQSRGGGYTF,TGTGCCAGCAGCCAAAGCCGGGGAGGAGGCTACACCTTC
TRBJ2-5,TRBD1,NA,TRBV20-1,CSAVNTGGEGTQYF,TGCAGTGCCGTAAACACAGGGGGCGAGGGGACCCAGTACTTC
TRBJ1-1,NA,few,TRBV30,CAWSALPSNTEAFF,TGTGCCTGGAGCGCACTCCCATCGAACACTGAAGCTTTCTTT
TRBJ2-1,TRBD1,few,TRBV12-3/TRBV12-4,CASPKRTGKEFF,TGTGCCAGCCCAAAGAGGACAGGGAAGGAGTTCTTC
TRBJ2-1,TRBD2,few,TRBV24-1,CATSDPSSGGYNEQFF,TGTGCCACCAGTGACCCCTCTAGCGGGGGGTACAATGAGCAGTTCTTC
TRBJ2-2,TRBD2,few,TRBV5-1,CASSGRTSGRGELFF,TGCGCCAGCAGCGGTAGGACTAGCGGGCGCGGGGAGCTGTTTTTT
TRBJ1-1,NA,few,TRBV9,CASSRGRRTEAFF,TGTGCCAGCAGCCGGGGGCGGAGAACTGAAGCTTTCTTT
TRBJ2-5,TRBD2,NA,TRBV7-2,CASSPGTSGRAQETQYF,TGTGCCAGCAGCCCCGGGACTAGCGGGAGGGCCCAAGAGACCCAGTACTTC
TRBJ2-3,TRBD2,few,TRBV7-8,CASSLVPSGSADTQYF,TGTGCCAGCAGCTTAGTGCCTAGCGGGAGTGCAGATACGCAGTATTTT
TRBJ1-3,TRBD1,NA,TRBV5-1,CASSADRGGNTIYF,TGCGCCAGCAGCGCGGACAGGGGAGGAAACACCATATATTTT
TRBJ2-3,NA,many,TRBV5-4,CASSLTGADTQYF,TGTGCCAGCAGCTTGACGGGCGCAGATACGCAGTATTTT
TRBJ2-7,NA,NA,TRBV20-1,CSARPIAAPFYEQYF,TGCAGTGCTAGACCCATAGCGGCTCCCTTCTACGAGCAGTACTTC
TRBJ2-1,NA,few,TRBV5-4,CASSWVGEQFF,TGTGCCAGCAGCTGGGTTGGCGAGCAGTTCTTC
TRBJ2-1,TRBD2,NA,TRBV6-1,CASRTYSGGFGNEQFF,TGTGCCAGCAGGACTTATTCGGGAGGGTTTGGCAATGAGCAGTTCTTC
TRBJ2-7,NA,NA,TRBV28,CASSLIGARGYEQYF,TGTGCCAGCAGTTTAATAGGGGCGAGGGGGTACGAGCAGTACTTC
TRBJ2-3,NA,NA,TRBV2,CASSLYADTQYF,TGTGCCAGCAGCCTCTACGCAGATACGCAGTATTTT
TRBJ2-1,NA,few,TRBV6-1,CASSRASSSYNEQFF,TGTGCCAGCAGCCGGGCCTCGAGCTCCTACAATGAGCAGTTCTTC
TRBJ2-1,NA,NA,TRBV20-1,CSAITGLPPPNEQFF,TGCAGTGCTATAACGGGACTTCCTCCCCCCAATGAGCAGTTCTTC
TRBJ2-7,NA,few,TRBV20-1,CSAPRAGSSYEQYF,TGCAGTGCTCCGCGGGCAGGGAGCTCCTACGAGCAGTACTTC
TRBJ1-2,NA,few,TRBV28,CASSIAGRGYTF,TGTGCCAGCAGTATCGCAGGGCGGGGCTACACCTTC
TRBJ1-1,NA,few,TRBV3-1,CASSQGVLREAFF,TGTGCCAGCAGCCAAGGGGTCCTGCGGGAAGCTTTCTTT
TRBJ2-3,NA,NA,TRBV20-1,CRARDPRTGTDTQYF,TGCCGTGCTAGAGATCCAAGGACAGGCACAGATACGCAGTATTTT
TRBJ1-2,NA,few,TRBV6-4,CASSDRPTGYTF,TGTGCCAGCAGTGACCGTCCTACTGGCTACACCTTC
TRBJ2-3,NA,NA,TRBV29-1,CSVVGVADTQYF,TGCAGCGTTGTAGGGGTGGCAGATACGCAGTATTTT
TRBJ2-7,NA,once,TRBV20-1,CSARAPYEQYF,TGCAGTGCTAGAGCCCCCTACGAGCAGTACTTC
TRBJ2-7,TRBD2,few,TRBV27,CASSSPSGRANEQYF,TGTGCCAGCAGCTCTCCCAGCGGGAGGGCCAATGAGCAGTACTTC
TRBJ1-2,NA,few,TRBV7-8,CASSPSGVYGYTF,TGTGCCAGCAGCCCATCCGGGGTCTATGGCTACACCTTC
TRBJ2-6,NA,few,TRBV2,CASTGQISGANVLTF,TGTGCCAGCACCGGACAGATCTCTGGGGCCAACGTCCTGACTTTC
TRBJ2-1,NA,many,TRBV6-2/TRBV6-3,CASSYAGQRNEQFF,TGTGCCAGCAGTTACGCGGGACAGAGAAATGAGCAGTTCTTC
TRBJ2-7,NA,NA,TRBV7-2,CASSFGGPKYEQYF,TGTGCCAGCAGCTTCGGGGGACCCAAATACGAGCAGTACTTC
TRBJ2-7,TRBD1,NA,TRBV20-1,CSAESGTGSTYEQYF,TGCAGTGCTGAATCCGGGACAGGCTCTACCTACGAGCAGTACTTC
TRBJ1-5,NA,few,TRBV6-2/TRBV6-3,CASRMDGNSNQPQHF,TGTGCCAGCAGGATGGACGGAAATAGCAATCAGCCCCAGCATTTT
TRBJ2-5,NA,NA,TRBV5-1,CASSSRPGGSQETQYF,TGCGCCAGCAGTTCAAGACCCGGAGGGTCCCAAGAGACCCAGTACTTC
TRBJ2-3,TRBD2,NA,TRBV20-1,CSARVLLAGGHLDTQYF,TGCAGTGCTAGAGTCCTCCTAGCGGGAGGGCATTTAGATACGCAGTATTTT
TRBJ2-7,NA,NA,TRBV5-1,CASSSEILSYEQYF,TGCGCCAGCAGCTCGGAGATCCTTAGCTACGAGCAGTACTTC
TRBJ2-1,NA,NA,TRBV7-2,CASSWTGPYNEQFF,TGTGCCAGCAGCTGGACGGGACCCTACAATGAGCAGTTCTTC
TRBJ1-2,NA,NA,TRBV7-6,CASSLAISGEGGYTF,TGTGCCAGCAGCTTAGCGATCTCTGGTGAGGGTGGCTACACCTTC
TRBJ2-7,NA,NA,TRBV6-5,CASSYARGSAYEQYF,TGTGCCAGCAGTTACGCTCGGGGGAGTGCCTACGAGCAGTACTTC
TRBJ2-3,TRBD2,NA,TRBV28,CASSSRGGRQRDTQYF,TGTGCCAGCAGTAGCCGTGGCGGGAGGCAGAGAGATACGCAGTATTTT